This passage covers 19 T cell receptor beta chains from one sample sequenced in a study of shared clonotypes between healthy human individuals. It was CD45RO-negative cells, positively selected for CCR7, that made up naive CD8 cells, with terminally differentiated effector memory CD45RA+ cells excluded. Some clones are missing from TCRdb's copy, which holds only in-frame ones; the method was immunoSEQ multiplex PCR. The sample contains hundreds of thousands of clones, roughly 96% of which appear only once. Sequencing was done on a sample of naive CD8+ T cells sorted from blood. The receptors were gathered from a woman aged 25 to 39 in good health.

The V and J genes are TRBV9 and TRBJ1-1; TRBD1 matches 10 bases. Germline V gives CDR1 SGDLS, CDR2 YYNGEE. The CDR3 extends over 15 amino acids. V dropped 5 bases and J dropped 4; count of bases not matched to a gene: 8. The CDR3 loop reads CASRVLDRGPTEAFF. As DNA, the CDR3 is TGTGCCAGCAGAGTACTAGACAGGGGGCCCACTGAAGCTTTCTTT. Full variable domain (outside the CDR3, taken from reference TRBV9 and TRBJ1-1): DSGVTQTPKHLITATGQRVTLRCSPRSGDLSVYWYQQSLDQGLQFLIQYYNGEERAKGNILERFSAQQFPDLHSELNLSSLELGDSALYFCASRVLDRGPTEAFFGQGTRLTVV.

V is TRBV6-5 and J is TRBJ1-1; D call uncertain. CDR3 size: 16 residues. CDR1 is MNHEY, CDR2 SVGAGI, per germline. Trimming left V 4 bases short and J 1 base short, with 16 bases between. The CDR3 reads CASSSPGPEGNTEAFF. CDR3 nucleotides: TGTGCCAGCAGTTCACCGGGCCCCGAGGGGAACACTGAAGCTTTCTTT.

This CDR3 is CASSPNWGVNYGYTF. The DNA for the CDR3 is TGCGCCAGCAGCCCGAATTGGGGGGTGAATTATGGCTACACCTTC. The V call is TRBV5-1, the J call TRBJ1-2, with D possibly being TRBD1 (5 bases). CDR1 and CDR2 from the germline V gene are SGHRS and YFSETQ. The V and J ends lost 4 bases and 5 bases respectively, with 18 bases between them. The CDR3 runs to 15 residues. The full variable domain, in which reference TRBV5-1 and TRBJ1-2 provide the parts outside the CDR3, is KAGVTQTPRYLIKTRGQQVTLSCSPISGHRSVSWYQQTPGQGLQFLFEYFSETQRNKGNFPGRFSGRQFSNSRSEMNVSTLELGDSALYLCASSPNWGVNYGYTFGSGTRLTVV.

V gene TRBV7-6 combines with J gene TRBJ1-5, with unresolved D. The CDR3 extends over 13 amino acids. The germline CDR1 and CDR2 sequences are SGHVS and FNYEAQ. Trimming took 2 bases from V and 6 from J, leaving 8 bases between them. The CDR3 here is CASSLSVGQPQHF. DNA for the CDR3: TGTGCCAGCAGCTTATCAGTGGGTCAGCCCCAGCATTTT.

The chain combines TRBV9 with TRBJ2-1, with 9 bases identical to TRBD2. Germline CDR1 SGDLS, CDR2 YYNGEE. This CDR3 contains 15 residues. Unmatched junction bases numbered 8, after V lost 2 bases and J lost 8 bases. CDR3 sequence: CASSVAGGLWDEQFF. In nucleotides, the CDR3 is TGTGCCAGCAGCGTTGCGGGAGGGCTTTGGGATGAGCAGTTCTTC.

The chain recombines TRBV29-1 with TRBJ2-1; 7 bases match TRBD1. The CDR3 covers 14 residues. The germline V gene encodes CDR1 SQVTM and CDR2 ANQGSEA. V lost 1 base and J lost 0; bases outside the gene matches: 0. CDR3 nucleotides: TGCAGCGTTGAAGGGGACAGCTCCTACAATGAGCAGTTCTTC. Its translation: CSVEGDSSYNEQFF.

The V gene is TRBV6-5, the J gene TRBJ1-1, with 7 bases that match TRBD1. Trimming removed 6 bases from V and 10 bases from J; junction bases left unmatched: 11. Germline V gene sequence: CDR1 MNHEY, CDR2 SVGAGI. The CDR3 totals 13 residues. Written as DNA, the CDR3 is TGTGCCAGCAGGCCCGGGACAGAACTTGTAGCTTTCTTT. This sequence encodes CASRPGTELVAFF.

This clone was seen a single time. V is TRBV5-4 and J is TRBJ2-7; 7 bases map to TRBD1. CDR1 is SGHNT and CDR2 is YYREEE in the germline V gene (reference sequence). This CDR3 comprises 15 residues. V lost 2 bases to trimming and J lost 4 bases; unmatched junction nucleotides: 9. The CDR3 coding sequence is TGTGCCAGCAGCTTCGAAGGGGGCGTAATGTACGAGCAGTACTTC. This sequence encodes CASSFEGGVMYEQYF.

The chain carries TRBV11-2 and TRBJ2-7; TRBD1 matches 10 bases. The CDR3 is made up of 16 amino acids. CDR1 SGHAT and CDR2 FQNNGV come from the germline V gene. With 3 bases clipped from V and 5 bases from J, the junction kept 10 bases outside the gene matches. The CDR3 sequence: CASSLGTGTGVNEQYF. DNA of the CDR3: TGTGCCAGCAGCTTGGGGACCGGGACAGGGGTCAACGAGCAGTACTTC.

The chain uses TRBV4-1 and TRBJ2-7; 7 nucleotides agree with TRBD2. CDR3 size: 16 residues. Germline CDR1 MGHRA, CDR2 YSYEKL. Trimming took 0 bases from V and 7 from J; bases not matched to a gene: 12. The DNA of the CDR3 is TGCGCCAGCAGCCAAGATCTGGGCGGGAGTTTGAGAGAGCAGTACTTC. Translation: CASSQDLGGSLREQYF.

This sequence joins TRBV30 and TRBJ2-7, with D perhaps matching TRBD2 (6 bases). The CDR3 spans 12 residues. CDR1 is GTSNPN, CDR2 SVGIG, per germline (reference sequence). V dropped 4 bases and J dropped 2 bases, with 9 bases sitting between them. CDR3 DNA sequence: TGTGCCTGGACTAGCGCAACCTACGAGCAGTACTTC. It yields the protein CAWTSATYEQYF.

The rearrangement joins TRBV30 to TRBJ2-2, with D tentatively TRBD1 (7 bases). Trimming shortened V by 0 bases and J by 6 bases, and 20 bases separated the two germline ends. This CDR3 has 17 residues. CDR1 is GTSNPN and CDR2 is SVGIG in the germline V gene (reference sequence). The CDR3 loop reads CAWSVLRQGGVAGELFF. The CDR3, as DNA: TGTGCCTGGAGTGTACTTCGTCAGGGGGGTGTTGCCGGGGAGCTGTTTTTT.

CDR3 nucleotides: TGTGCCAGCAGGGGGGTTCAAGCGGGAGTAGCCGACAATGAGCAGTTCTTC. Translating gives CASRGVQAGVADNEQFF. This chain uses TRBV28 with TRBJ2-1; 8 bases align to TRBD2. The CDR3 totals 17 residues. CDR1 is MDHEN, CDR2 SYDVKM, per germline. J was trimmed by 5 bases and V by 6 bases; bases with no gene match: 15.

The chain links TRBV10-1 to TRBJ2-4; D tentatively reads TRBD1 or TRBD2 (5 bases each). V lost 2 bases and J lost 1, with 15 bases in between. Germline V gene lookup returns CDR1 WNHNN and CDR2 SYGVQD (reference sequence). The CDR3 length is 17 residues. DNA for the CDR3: TGCGCCAGCAGTGAGCCGGGCAGGGACCGCGCCAAAAACATTCAGTACTTC. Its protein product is CASSEPGRDRAKNIQYF.

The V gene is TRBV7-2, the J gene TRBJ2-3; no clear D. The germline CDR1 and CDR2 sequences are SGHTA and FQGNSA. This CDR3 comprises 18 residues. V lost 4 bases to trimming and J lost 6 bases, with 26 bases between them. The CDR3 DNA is TGTGCCAGCAGCTCATCAACCGGGCCTTCGTGGGTCCCGGATACGCAGTATTTT. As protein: CASSSSTGPSWVPDTQYF.

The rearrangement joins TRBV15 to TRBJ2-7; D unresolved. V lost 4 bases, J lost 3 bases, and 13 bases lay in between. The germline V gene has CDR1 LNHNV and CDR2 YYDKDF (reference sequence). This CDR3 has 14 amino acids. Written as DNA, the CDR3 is TGTGCCACCAGCATACAAGTAGGGTTCTACGAGCAGTACTTC. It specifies CATSIQVGFYEQYF.

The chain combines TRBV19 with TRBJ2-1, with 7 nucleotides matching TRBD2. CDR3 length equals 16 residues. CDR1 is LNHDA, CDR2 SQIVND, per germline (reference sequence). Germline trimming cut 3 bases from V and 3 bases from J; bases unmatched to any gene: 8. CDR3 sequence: CASSIGWGLNYNEQFF. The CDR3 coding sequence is TGTGCCAGTAGTATTGGTTGGGGACTAAACTACAATGAGCAGTTCTTC. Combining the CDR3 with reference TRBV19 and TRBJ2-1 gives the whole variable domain DGGITQSPKYLFRKEGQNVTLSCEQNLNHDAMYWYRQDPGQGLRLIYYSQIVNDFQKGDIAEGYSVSREKKESFPLTVTSAQKNPTAFYLCASSIGWGLNYNEQFFGPGTRLTVL.

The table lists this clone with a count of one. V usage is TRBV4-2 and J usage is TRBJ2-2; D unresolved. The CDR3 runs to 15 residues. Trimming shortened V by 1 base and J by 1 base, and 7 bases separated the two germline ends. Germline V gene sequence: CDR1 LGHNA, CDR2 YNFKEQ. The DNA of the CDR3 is TGTGCCAGCAGCCAAGTCTTTGTGAACACCGGGGAGCTGTTTTTT. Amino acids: CASSQVFVNTGELFF.

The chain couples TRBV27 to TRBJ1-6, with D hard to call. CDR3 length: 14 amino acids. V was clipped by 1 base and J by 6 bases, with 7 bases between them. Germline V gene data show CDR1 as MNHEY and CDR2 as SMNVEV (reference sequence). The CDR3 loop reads CASSLFVGNSPLHF. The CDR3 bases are TGTGCCAGCAGTTTATTTGTGGGTAATTCACCCCTCCACTTT.